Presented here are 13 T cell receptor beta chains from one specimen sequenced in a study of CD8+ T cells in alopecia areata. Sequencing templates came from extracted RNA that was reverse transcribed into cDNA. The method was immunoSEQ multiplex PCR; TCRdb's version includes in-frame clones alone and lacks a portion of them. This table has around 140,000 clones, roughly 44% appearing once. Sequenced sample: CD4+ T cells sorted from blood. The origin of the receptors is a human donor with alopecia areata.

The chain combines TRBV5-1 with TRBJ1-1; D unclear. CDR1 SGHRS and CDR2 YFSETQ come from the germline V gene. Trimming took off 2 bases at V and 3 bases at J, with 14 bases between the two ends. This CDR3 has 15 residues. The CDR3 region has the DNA TGCGCCAGCAGCTTACTTGGGGATTCGGACACTGAAGCTTTCTTT. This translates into CASSLLGDSDTEAFF.

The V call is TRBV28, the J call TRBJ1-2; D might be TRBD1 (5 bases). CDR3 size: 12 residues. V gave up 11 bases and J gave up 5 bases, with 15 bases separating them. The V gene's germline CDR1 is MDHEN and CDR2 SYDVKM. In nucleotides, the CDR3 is TGTGCCTCGCAGGGACGAGGATATGGCTACACCTTC. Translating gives CASQGRGYGYTF.

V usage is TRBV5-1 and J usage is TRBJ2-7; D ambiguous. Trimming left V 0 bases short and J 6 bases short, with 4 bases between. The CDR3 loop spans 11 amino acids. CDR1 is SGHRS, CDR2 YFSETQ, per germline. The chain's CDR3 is CASSLDGEQYF. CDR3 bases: TGCGCCAGCAGCTTGGACGGCGAGCAGTACTTC.

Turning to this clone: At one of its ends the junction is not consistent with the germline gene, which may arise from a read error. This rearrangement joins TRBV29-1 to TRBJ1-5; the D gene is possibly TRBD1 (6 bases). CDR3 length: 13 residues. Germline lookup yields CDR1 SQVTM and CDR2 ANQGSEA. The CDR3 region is CSVEGQFGQPQHF. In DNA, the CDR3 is TGCAGCGTCGAAGGACAGTTTGGTCAGCCCCAGCATTTT.

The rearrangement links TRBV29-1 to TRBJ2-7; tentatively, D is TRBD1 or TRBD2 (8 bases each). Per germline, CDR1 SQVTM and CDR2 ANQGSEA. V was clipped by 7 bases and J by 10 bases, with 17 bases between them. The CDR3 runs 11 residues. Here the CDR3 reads CSAGGDRTQYF. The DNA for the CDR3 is TGCAGCGCGGGGGGGGACAGGACTCAGTACTTC.

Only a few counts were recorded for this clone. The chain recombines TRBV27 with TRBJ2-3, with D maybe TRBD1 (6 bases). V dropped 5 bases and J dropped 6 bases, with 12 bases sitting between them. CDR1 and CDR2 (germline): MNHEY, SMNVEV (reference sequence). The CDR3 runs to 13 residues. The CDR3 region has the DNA TGTGCCAGCAGTGGGACAACGGGGGATACGCAGTATTTT. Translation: CASSGTTGDTQYF.

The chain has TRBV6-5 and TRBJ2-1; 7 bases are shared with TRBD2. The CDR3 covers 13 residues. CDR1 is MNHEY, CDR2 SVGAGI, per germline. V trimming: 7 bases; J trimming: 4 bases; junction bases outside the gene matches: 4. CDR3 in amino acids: CASIGAGYNEQFF. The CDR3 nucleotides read TGTGCCAGCATAGGAGCGGGGTACAATGAGCAGTTCTTC.

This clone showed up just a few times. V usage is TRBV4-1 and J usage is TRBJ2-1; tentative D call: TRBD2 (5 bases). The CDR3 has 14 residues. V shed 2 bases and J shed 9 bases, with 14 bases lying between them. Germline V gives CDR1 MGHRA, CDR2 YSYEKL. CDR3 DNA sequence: TGCGCCAGCAGCCAATCCCCTATCGAGGGTGAGCAGTTCTTC. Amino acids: CASSQSPIEGEQFF.

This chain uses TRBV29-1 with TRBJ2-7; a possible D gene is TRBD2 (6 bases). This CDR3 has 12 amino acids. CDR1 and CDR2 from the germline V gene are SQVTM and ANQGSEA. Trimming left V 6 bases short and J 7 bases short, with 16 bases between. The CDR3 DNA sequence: TGCAGCGTCGGGGGTCTTGCGGGGGAGCAGTACTTC. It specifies CSVGGLAGEQYF.

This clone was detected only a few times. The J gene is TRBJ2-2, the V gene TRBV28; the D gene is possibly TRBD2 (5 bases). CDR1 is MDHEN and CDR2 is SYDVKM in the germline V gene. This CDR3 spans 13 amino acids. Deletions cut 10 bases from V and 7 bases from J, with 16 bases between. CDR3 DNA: TGTGCCACCGACCTAGCCGGCAACGGGGAGCTGTTTTTT. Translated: CATDLAGNGELFF. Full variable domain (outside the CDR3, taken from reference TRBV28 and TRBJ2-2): DVKVTQSSRYLVKRTGEKVFLECVQDMDHENMFWYRQDPGLGLRLIYFSYDVKMKEKGDIPEGYSVSREKKERFSLILESASTNQTSMYLCATDLAGNGELFFGEGSRLTVL.

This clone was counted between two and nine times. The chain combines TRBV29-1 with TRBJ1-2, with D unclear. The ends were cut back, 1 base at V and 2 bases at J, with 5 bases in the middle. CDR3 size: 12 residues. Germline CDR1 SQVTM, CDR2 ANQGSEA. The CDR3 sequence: CSVEVGNYGYTF. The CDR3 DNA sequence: TGCAGCGTTGAAGTCGGCAACTATGGCTACACCTTC.

CDR3: CASLNYGYTF. In nucleotides, the CDR3 is TGCGCCAGCCTCAACTATGGCTACACCTTC. The gene calls are TRBV23-1 and TRBJ1-2; D not resolved. TRBV23-1 is an ORF for which the function is uncertain. Trimming left V 8 bases short and J 2 bases short, with 3 bases between. The CDR3 is 10 amino acids.

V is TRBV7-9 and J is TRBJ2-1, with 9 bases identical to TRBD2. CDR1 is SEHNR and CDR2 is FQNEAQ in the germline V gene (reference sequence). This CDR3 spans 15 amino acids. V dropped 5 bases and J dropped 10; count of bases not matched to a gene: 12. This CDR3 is CASSPRVAGAGEQFF. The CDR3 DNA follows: TGTGCCAGCAGCCCGCGGGTAGCGGGAGCGGGGGAGCAGTTCTTC.